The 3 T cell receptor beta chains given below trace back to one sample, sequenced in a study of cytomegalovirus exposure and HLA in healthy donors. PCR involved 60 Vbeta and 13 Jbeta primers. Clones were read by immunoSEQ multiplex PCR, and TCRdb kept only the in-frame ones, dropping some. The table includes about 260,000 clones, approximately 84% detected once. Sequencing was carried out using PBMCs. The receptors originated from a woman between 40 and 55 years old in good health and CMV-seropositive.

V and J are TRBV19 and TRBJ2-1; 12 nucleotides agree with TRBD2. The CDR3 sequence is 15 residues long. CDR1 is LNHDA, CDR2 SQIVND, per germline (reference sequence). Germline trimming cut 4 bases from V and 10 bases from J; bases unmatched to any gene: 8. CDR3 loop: CASSSLAGGQWEQFF. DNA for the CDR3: TGTGCCAGTAGTAGTCTAGCGGGAGGGCAATGGGAGCAGTTCTTC. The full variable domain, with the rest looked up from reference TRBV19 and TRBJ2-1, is DGGITQSPKYLFRKEGQNVTLSCEQNLNHDAMYWYRQDPGQGLRLIYYSQIVNDFQKGDIAEGYSVSREKKESFPLTVTSAQKNPTAFYLCASSSLAGGQWEQFFGPGTRLTVL.

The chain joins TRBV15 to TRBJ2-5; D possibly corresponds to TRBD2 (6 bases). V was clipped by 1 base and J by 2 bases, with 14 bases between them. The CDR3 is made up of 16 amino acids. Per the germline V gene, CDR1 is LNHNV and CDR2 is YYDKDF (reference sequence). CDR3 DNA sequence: TGTGCCACCAGCAGAGTCCCTAGCGCCAGGCAAGAGACCCAGTACTTC. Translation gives CATSRVPSARQETQYF.

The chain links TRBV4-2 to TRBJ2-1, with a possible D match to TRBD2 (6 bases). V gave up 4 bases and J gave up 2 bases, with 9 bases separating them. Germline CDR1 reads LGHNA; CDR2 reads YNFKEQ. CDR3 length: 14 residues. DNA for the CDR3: TGTGCCAGCAGCCCGTTAGCGGCCTACAATGAGCAGTTCTTC. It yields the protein CASSPLAAYNEQFF.